These 5 T cell receptor beta chains came from one sample sequenced in a study of T-cell reconstitution after alpha-beta-depleted transplantation in children. Unique molecular identifiers tagged the TCRbeta library. One entry per CDR3 protein results from TCRdb running MiXCR on the PCR reads. The sample has 100,000 or so distinct CDR3 sequences; around 5.9% are singletons. Material: PBMCs, mostly from graft donor cells, obtained 60 days after TCRalphabeta/CD19-depleted stem cell transplant. The receptors here all came from a female patient under 10 years old who had a stem cell transplant for Fanconi anemia, so the T cells may come from the graft donor.

Only a few counts were recorded for this clonotype. In DNA form, the CDR3 reads TGCAGTGCTATCACCAGGGGGGCACCCTACGAGCAGTACTTC. The encoded protein is CSAITRGAPYEQYF. The rearrangement joins TRBV20-1 to TRBJ2-7; tentative D call: TRBD1 (7 bases). CDR1 is DFQATT, CDR2 SNEGSKA, per germline (reference sequence). The V gene lost 4 bases and the J gene lost 2 bases, with 15 bases spanning the gap. This CDR3 is 14 amino acids long.

The genes are TRBV2 and TRBJ2-7, with TRBD2 identical over 10 bases. Germline V lookup: CDR1 SNHLY, CDR2 FYNNEI. CDR3 length equals 18 residues. Losses at the gene ends were 2 bases for V and 1 base for J; bases not matched to a gene: 11. The CDR3 coding sequence is TGTGCCAGCAGTGAATTGGGGACTAGCGACTACCTTTCCTACGAGCAGTACTTC. It specifies CASSELGTSDYLSYEQYF.

This clonotype was seen more than once but under ten times. J is TRBJ1-2 and V is TRBV29-1, with a weak D call TRBD1 (6 bases). V gave up 1 base and J gave up 1 base, with 10 bases separating them. The CDR3 contains 14 residues. Germline V lookup: CDR1 SQVTM, CDR2 ANQGSEA. CDR3 amino acids: CSVEGVRGNYGYTF. In DNA, the CDR3 is TGCAGCGTTGAAGGGGTCAGGGGTAACTATGGCTACACCTTC.

The sample holds many counts of this clonotype. The rearrangement joins TRBV20-1 to TRBJ2-1, with 10 bases that match TRBD2. The CDR3 covers 14 residues. V shed 5 bases, J shed 7 bases, and the junction held 8 bases outside the gene matches. Germline V gives CDR1 DFQATT, CDR2 SNEGSKA (reference sequence). As DNA, the CDR3 is TGCAGTGCTCGACTAGCGGGTACTAAGAATGAGCAGTTCTTC. It encodes CSARLAGTKNEQFF.

This clonotype was counted at least ten times. The gene calls are TRBV2 and TRBJ2-5; 8 bases map to TRBD1. The CDR3 is 14 residues long. V lost 6 bases and J lost 1; bases outside the gene matches: 4. Per the germline V gene, CDR1 is SNHLY and CDR2 is FYNNEI. CDR3 coding DNA: TGTGCCAGCAGCGGGGACAGGCCCCAAGAGACCCAGTACTTC. Translating gives CASSGDRPQETQYF.